This TCR beta chain was retrieved from a study of T cell responses to AZD1222 COVID-19 vaccine (dated by TCRdb to the early 2020s). Regarding the study in general: AZD1222 recipients given second doses at about 4 weeks or at about 12 weeks were pooled, since spike-specific TCR depth and breadth were not found to differ between the two schedules. A total of more than 230 trial participants underwent TCR sequencing, of whom about 200 had received two doses of AZD1222 and around 25 had received two doses of the MenACWY control vaccine. Trial participants were enrolled into age subgroups of 18-55, 56-69 and 70-plus years, which contained 148, 28 and 57 TCR-sequenced participants, respectively.

According to the study, the label for this sample's time point signals: baseline before first vaccination. The vaccinee samples were drawn from two UK trials, COV001 and COV002, one of which was a single-blind randomized controlled phase 2/3 trial testing AZD1222 (ChAdOx1 nCoV-19) in healthy adults. Trial participant PBMC samples were collected at day 0 and day 28 after the second dose for TCRbeta chain sequencing. Paper-wide results and their limitations: Conclusions about previously exposed vaccinees are limited because only five to seven AZD1222 recipients were SARS-CoV-2 seropositive at baseline. Because no samples from the day 14 peak response were available, repertoires could be characterized only after the peak T cell response. In the small 56-69-year group, the increase in depth fell short of significance, most likely because of low power. Spike-specific TCR breadth and depth rose significantly after two AZD1222 doses compared with day 0 and with MenACWY recipients. Epitopes outside the regions mutated in the B.1.351 and B.1.1.7 variants were reportedly recognized by nearly half of the unique spike-specific TCRs. Vaccine-associated CD4 TCRs spanned the whole spike protein, with dominant responses in regions 160-218 and 743-854. Participants were mostly white British, with more females than males. The authors suggested clonal diversity may have been underestimated.

The CDR3 regions of human TCRbeta chains were subjected to immunosequencing. Per the source publication's procedure: TCRs in the repertoires were compared against a reference library of SARS-CoV-2-specific TCRs that had been generated with the MIRA antigen-specificity platform. Breadth meant the fraction of unique TCRs that were SARS-CoV-2-associated, whereas depth meant the fraction of total T cells that were SARS-CoV-2-associated. Using the MIRA data, each spike-specific TCR was assigned both to the spike region to which the TCR was reactive and to a CD4 or CD8 class. Log10-transformed breadth and depth values were compared by one-way ANOVA with Sidak's multiple comparisons tests. TCRdb took this table from immuneACCESS and kept in-frame rearrangements with V and J called. Such tables lack part of the clones; where checked against another copy, unresolved V genes explain under half of the gap, and the rest is unexplained. The DNA gave D and trimming, while V, J and clone size come from that table. The sample table holds about 150,000 clones, of which 90% were seen once. About 2% of the sample is held by the ten biggest clonotypes.

Concerning this clone: Its recognized antigen is unknown. No much larger clone is present one base from it, and per-base qualities are unavailable.

The input for sequencing was peripheral blood, taken on day 0 of AZD1222 vaccination. The sequence derives from an adult in good health.

The CDR3 region: CASSHTTGGPYNEQFF. The sequenced DNA is TGTGCCAGCAGCCACACGACAGGGGGTCCCTACAATGAGCAGTTCTTC. The chain is assembled from TRBV7-6 and TRBJ2-1; TRBD1 fits 9 bases in the junction. Compared with germline, V lacks 5 bases and J lacks 2 bases; bases without a gene match: 7. The CDR3 measures 16 amino acids from cysteine to phenylalanine. Only CDR3 DNA is held: 48 bases, read in frame from base 1. From a lookup of the germline V gene, CDR1 and CDR2 are SGHVS and FNYEAQ.